Listed below are T cell receptor beta chains from one sample, sequenced in a study of T-cell reconstitution after alpha-beta-depleted transplantation in children. TCRdb fed the PCR reads into MiXCR, producing one record per CDR3 protein. The data hold about 980,000 distinct CDR3 sequences, with 25% to 35% observed a single time. The specimen was PBMCs, mostly from graft donor cells, collected 360 days after TCRalphabeta/CD19-depleted stem cell transplant. All receptors derive from a boy under three years old who had a stem cell transplant for SCID, so the T cells may come from the graft donor. Each CDR3 is given with its conserved first and last residue. Each record gives: V gene, J gene, CDR3 length, clone size, D gene, CDR3 protein, CDR3 DNA. The D gene is left open where the match is weak. Size is omitted from some rows. Given values are once, few, many or a class for expanded clones.

TRBV4-2	TRBJ2-3	16	few	TRBD2	CASSQIGGYSTDTQYF	TGTGCCAGCAGCCAAATCGGGGGGTACTCCACAGATACGCAGTATTTT
TRBV5-1	TRBJ2-1	16	NA	NA	CASSFKGYYPNNEQFF	TGCGCCAGCAGCTTCAAAGGGTACTATCCCAACAATGAGCAGTTCTTC
TRBV5-8	TRBJ2-1	15	NA	NA	CASSLFGGFRNEQFF	TGTGCCAGCAGCTTATTTGGGGGCTTTCGAAATGAGCAGTTCTTC
TRBV5-1	TRBJ2-7	15	NA	NA	CASSPVGQRMHEQYF	TGCGCCAGCAGCCCGGTAGGCCAAAGGATGCACGAGCAGTACTTC
TRBV4-2	TRBJ2-2	17	NA	TRBD1	CASTRNRGLLNTGELFF	TGTGCCAGCACGAGAAACAGGGGATTATTGAACACCGGGGAGCTGTTTTTT
TRBV28	TRBJ2-3	14	few	NA	CASSGVFGTDTQYF	TGTGCCAGCAGCGGTGTGTTCGGCACAGATACGCAGTATTTT
TRBV7-3	TRBJ2-7	15	NA	NA	CASSLKPTGRYEQYF	TGTGCCAGCAGCTTAAAGCCGACAGGAAGGTACGAGCAGTACTTC
TRBV5-1	TRBJ2-1	16	few	NA	CASSTDSNRRHNEQFF	TGCGCCAGCAGCACCGATTCAAACAGGAGGCACAATGAGCAGTTCTTC
TRBV6-5	TRBJ2-3	12	few	NA	CASGSGPDTQYF	TGTGCCAGCGGGTCGGGGCCAGATACGCAGTATTTT
TRBV5-1	TRBJ1-5	16	few	TRBD1	CASSWGGQGWGQPQHF	TGCGCCAGCAGCTGGGGGGGACAGGGATGGGGTCAGCCCCAGCATTTT
TRBV12-3/TRBV12-4	TRBJ2-6	16	NA	TRBD1	CASKDRGLSGANVLTF	TGTGCCAGCAAGGACAGGGGCCTCTCTGGGGCCAACGTCCTGACTTTC
TRBV12-3/TRBV12-4	TRBJ2-3	14	few	NA	CASSLDPSRDTQYF	TGTGCCAGCAGTTTAGATCCCTCTCGGGATACGCAGTATTTT
TRBV2	TRBJ1-2	15	NA	NA	CASRQGFADNYGYTF	TGTGCCAGCAGGCAGGGGTTCGCCGATAACTATGGCTACACCTTC
TRBV6-1	TRBJ1-5	15	NA	NA	CASSEVKFSNQPQHF	TGTGCCAGCAGTGAAGTCAAGTTTAGCAATCAGCCCCAGCATTTT
TRBV27	TRBJ2-3	16	few	NA	CASSQLRVSSTDTQYF	TGTGCCAGCAGTCAGCTGCGGGTGTCAAGCACAGATACGCAGTATTTT
TRBV24-1	TRBJ1-3	9	many	NA	CATRGTIYF	TGTGCCACCAGGGGAACCATATATTTT